The present TCR beta chain was sequenced within a study of identical twins. MiXCR was run by TCRdb on the 5' RACE reads, yielding one entry per CDR3 protein. The data show 250,000 to 300,000 distinct CDR3 sequences, roughly 9.8% seen once. This clonotype was seen repeatedly, ten times or more. No antigen is known for it. From germline, CDR1 is SGHRS and CDR2 YFSETQ. V lost 1 base, J lost 1 base, and 11 bases lay in between. The CDR3 totals 15 residues. General observations from the study: Analyses of zero insertions could, in part, be confounded by invariant MAIT and iNKT cells.

A further study also used this sample, focusing on yellow fever vaccine responses in identical twins. That report adds: Reportedly, the response of twins' T cells to the vaccine seemed partly convergent, partly personalized.

This sequence joins TRBV5-1 and TRBJ2-5, with unresolved D. Sequencing used CD8+ T cells sorted from blood. This receptor was taken from a woman younger than 30 in good health. CDR3 coding DNA: TGCGCCAGCAGCTTGTATCAGCCTTTCCAAGAGACCCAGTACTTC. The encoded protein is CASSLYQPFQETQYF.